Presented here are 14 T cell receptor beta chains from one specimen sequenced in a study of blood T cell repertoires in COVID-19. Sequencing was performed with immunoSEQ multiplex PCR; in TCRdb, only in-frame clones are kept and a portion is missing. The sample shows 250,000 to 350,000 clones, roughly 87% of them seen only once. The sample consisted of peripheral blood. These receptors came from a man aged 18 to 30 with active or convalescent COVID-19.

The chain combines TRBV5-1 with TRBJ2-1; no firm D call. Trimming removed 0 bases at V and 3 bases at J, with 16 bases between. The CDR3 extends over 17 amino acids. In germline, CDR1 is SGHRS, CDR2 YFSETQ. The CDR3 DNA follows: TGCGCCAGCAGCTTGGACATCACTAACCCTCACTACAATGAGCAGTTCTTC. Translation: CASSLDITNPHYNEQFF. Variable domain in full (rest from reference TRBV5-1 and TRBJ2-1): KAGVTQTPRYLIKTRGQQVTLSCSPISGHRSVSWYQQTPGQGLQFLFEYFSETQRNKGNFPGRFSGRQFSNSRSEMNVSTLELGDSALYLCASSLDITNPHYNEQFFGPGTRLTVL.

V is TRBV5-1 and J is TRBJ1-2; 8 bases fit TRBD1. This CDR3 is built from 14 residues. CDR1 is SGHRS and CDR2 is YFSETQ in the germline V gene. J was trimmed by 3 bases and V by 1 base; bases with no gene match: 2. CDR3: CASSLYRGDYGYTF. The DNA of the CDR3 is TGCGCCAGCAGCTTGTACAGGGGGGACTATGGCTACACCTTC.

The J gene is TRBJ1-5, the V gene TRBV7-8; 7 bases align to TRBD1. This CDR3 has 13 amino acids. V shed 8 bases, J shed 5 bases, and the junction held 6 bases outside the gene matches. The germline V gene encodes CDR1 SGHVS and CDR2 FQNEAQ. CDR3 in amino acids: CASAGQVDQPQHF. CDR3 DNA: TGTGCCAGCGCTGGACAGGTTGATCAGCCCCAGCATTTT.

The V and J genes are TRBV10-3 and TRBJ2-5; TRBD1 aligns across 7 bases. With 6 bases clipped from V and 4 bases from J, the junction kept 8 bases outside the gene matches. The CDR3 is 14 residues long. Germline loops: CDR1 ENHRY, CDR2 SYGVKD. DNA for the CDR3: TGTGCCATCAGACCCCAGGGGGTACGAGAGACCCAGTACTTC. Translation: CAIRPQGVRETQYF.

The rearrangement uses TRBV7-3 and TRBJ2-2, with TRBD2 as a possible D gene (6 bases). From germline, CDR1 is SGHTA and CDR2 FQGTGA. Trimming left V 8 bases short and J 7 bases short, with 14 bases between. The CDR3 covers 13 residues. The DNA of the CDR3 is TGTGCCAGCGCGGGGCGGCTTGACGGGGAGCTGTTTTTT. This sequence encodes CASAGRLDGELFF.

This clone was seen only once. V gene TRBV9 combines with J gene TRBJ2-7, with 8 bases matching TRBD1. The CDR3 runs 14 residues. Germline trimming cut 5 bases from V and 2 bases from J; bases unmatched to any gene: 6. Germline V gene data show CDR1 as SGDLS and CDR2 as YYNGEE. The CDR3 region is CASSSPGQAYEQYF. As DNA, the CDR3 is TGTGCCAGCAGTTCTCCGGGACAGGCCTACGAGCAGTACTTC.

This clone appeared a few times. This chain uses TRBV6-1 with TRBJ2-3, with 7 bases that match TRBD1. From germline, CDR1 is MNHNS and CDR2 SASEGT. The CDR3 runs to 17 residues. V was pared by 4 bases and J by 0 bases, with 10 bases of the junction left unmatched. The CDR3 reads CASSVTTGTDSTDTQYF. CDR3 nucleotide sequence: TGTGCCAGCAGTGTTACCACTGGGACAGACAGCACAGATACGCAGTATTTT.

CDR3 sequence reads: CASSQDDTYEQYF. In DNA form, the CDR3 reads TGCGCCAGCAGCCAAGACGACACCTACGAGCAGTACTTC. V and J are TRBV4-3 and TRBJ2-7, with D unclear. The CDR3 is 13 residues long. V dropped 0 bases and J dropped 2 bases, with 5 bases sitting between them. CDR1 and CDR2 from the germline V gene are LGHNA and YSLEER.

The chain has TRBV27 and TRBJ2-7; TRBD1 matches at 12 bases. The V segment lost 6 bases and the J segment 6 bases; nucleotides outside the gene matches: 3. In germline, CDR1 is MNHEY, CDR2 SMNVEV (reference sequence). The CDR3 spans 13 residues. CDR3 protein: CASSRDRGLEQYF. DNA for the CDR3: TGTGCCAGCAGCCGGGACAGGGGGCTCGAGCAGTACTTC.

The chain uses TRBV6-1 and TRBJ1-3; a possible D gene is TRBD1 (6 bases). This CDR3 is 16 amino acids long. Germline V lookup: CDR1 MNHNS, CDR2 SASEGT. The V end lost 3 bases, the J end lost 0 bases, and 12 bases lay between the germline ends. CDR3 in amino acids: CASSEIPDSSGNTIYF. Written as DNA, the CDR3 is TGTGCCAGCAGTGAGATACCGGACAGCTCTGGAAACACCATATATTTT.

The table lists this clone with a count of one. The V gene is TRBV3-1 (or the pseudogene TRBV3-2), the J gene TRBJ1-2; no reliable D call. V lost 3 bases and J 4 bases, leaving 9 bases between the germline ends. The length of the CDR3 is 13 residues. Germline V gene sequence: CDR1 LGHDT, CDR2 YNNKEL (reference sequence). The CDR3, as DNA: TGTGCCAGCAGCCAGGGGAGCACCTATGGCTACACCTTC. Translation gives CASSQGSTYGYTF.

The CDR3 DNA sequence: TGTGCCAGCACTCGGGGGGAGACCTACGAGCAGTACTTC. Amino acids: CASTRGETYEQYF. The V and J genes are TRBV6-5 and TRBJ2-7; 7 bases agree with TRBD2. The J segment lost 2 bases and the V segment lost 7 bases, leaving 5 bases of the junction unmatched. Germline assignment: CDR1 MNHEY and CDR2 SVGAGI. CDR3 size: 13 residues.

This clone was found once. The chain joins TRBV18 to TRBJ2-7; TRBD2 aligns across 11 bases. Germline trimming cut 6 bases from V and 2 bases from J; bases unmatched to any gene: 3. The CDR3 consists of 14 residues. CDR1 KGHSH and CDR2 LQKENI come from the germline V gene. In nucleotides, the CDR3 is TGTGCCAGCTCCTCGACTAGCGGGACCTACGAGCAGTACTTC. Protein product: CASSSTSGTYEQYF.

The CDR3 nucleotides read TGTGCCAGCAGCGGACAGGGTCAAGCTTTCTTT. This sequence encodes CASSGQGQAFF. The J gene is TRBJ1-1, the V gene TRBV9; 7 bases are a match to TRBD1. The trim removed 3 bases at V and 9 bases at J, leaving 2 bases unmatched. This CDR3 comprises 11 residues. Germline assignment: CDR1 SGDLS and CDR2 YYNGEE. The entire variable domain, with the rest obtained from reference TRBV9 and TRBJ1-1, is as follows: DSGVTQTPKHLITATGQRVTLRCSPRSGDLSVYWYQQSLDQGLQFLIQYYNGEERAKGNILERFSAQQFPDLHSELNLSSLELGDSALYFCASSGQGQAFFGQGTRLTVV.